What follows are 20 T cell receptor beta chains derived from one specimen sequenced in a study of response to subunit inactivated influenza vaccine. TCRdb reprocessed the RT-PCR reads with MiXCR, giving one entry per CDR3 protein. This table has 750,000 to 850,000 distinct CDR3 sequences, 18% appearing once. The source was PBMCs from blood, collected more than 4 days after vaccination. The receptors derive from a man aged 50 to 60 who received an inactivated influenza vaccine.

The CDR3 coding sequence is TGCAGTGCTAGAGATCTATTCGGATGGGCGGACGACGAGCAGTACTTC. This encodes CSARDLFGWADDEQYF. The chain couples TRBV20-1 to TRBJ2-7; no clear D. V lost 0 bases to trimming and J lost 5 bases, with 20 bases between them. The CDR3 has 16 residues. Germline CDR1 DFQATT, CDR2 SNEGSKA (reference sequence).

This clonotype was seen at least ten times. The J gene is TRBJ2-1, the V gene TRBV5-1; TRBD2 matches 8 bases. With 2 bases clipped from V and 7 bases from J, the junction kept 17 bases outside the gene matches. The CDR3 is 18 residues long. Looked up from germline, CDR1 is SGHRS and CDR2 is YFSETQ. CDR3 sequence reads: CASSFNLPGSSGRNEQFF. The CDR3 bases are TGCGCCAGCAGCTTTAATCTACCCGGAAGCAGCGGGAGAAATGAGCAGTTCTTC.

This clonotype has only a few counts. CDR3 amino acids: CASSYRGATDTQYF. CDR3 in DNA: TGTGCCAGCAGTTATCGGGGGGCCACAGATACGCAGTATTTT. The V and J genes are TRBV6-2 or TRBV6-3 and TRBJ2-3; TRBD2 might be the D (7 bases). V was cut by 3 bases and J by 2 bases, with 9 bases left in between. The germline V gene encodes CDR1 MNHEY and CDR2 SVGEGT. The CDR3 loop spans 14 amino acids.

At least ten counts were recorded for this clonotype. Here the CDR3 reads CASTMSLTGGSYEQYF. In DNA form, the CDR3 reads TGTGCCAGCACCATGTCCCTGACAGGGGGCTCCTACGAGCAGTACTTC. This chain links TRBV12-3 or TRBV12-4 with TRBJ2-7; TRBD1 agrees at 9 bases. The CDR3 runs 16 residues. Trimming took 7 bases from V and 0 from J; bases not matched to a gene: 10.

The CDR3, as DNA: TGTGCCAGCAGCCGACCCCTAGGTTACGGGACCCAGTACTTC. As protein: CASSRPLGYGTQYF. This rearrangement joins TRBV7-3 to TRBJ2-5; D is undetermined. Germline loops: CDR1 SGHTA, CDR2 FQGTGA. This CDR3 contains 14 residues. V was clipped by 5 bases and J by 7 bases, with 17 bases between them.

This chain uses TRBV24-1 with TRBJ2-1; 12 nucleotides line up with TRBD2. V lost 4 bases, J lost 6 bases, and 6 bases stayed unmatched. Per the germline V gene, CDR1 is KGHDR and CDR2 is SFDVKD. This CDR3 is 16 amino acids long. This chain's CDR3 is CATSDRTSGIVNEQFF. CDR3 DNA: TGTGCCACCAGTGACCGGACTAGCGGGATAGTCAATGAGCAGTTCTTC.

V and J are TRBV7-2 and TRBJ1-2; tentative D call: TRBD1 (5 bases). CDR3 length: 16 amino acids. Germline lookup yields CDR1 SGHTA and CDR2 FQGNSA. Trimming cost V 0 bases and J 3 bases, with 14 bases left between them. The CDR3 is CASSLAEWQGYYGYTF. In nucleotides, the CDR3 is TGTGCCAGCAGCTTAGCTGAATGGCAGGGCTACTATGGCTACACCTTC.

This clonotype was found a few times. CDR3 in DNA: TGTGCCAGCAGTTATTACCGTGGTAGCGTCACCGGGGAGCTGTTTTTT. It translates to CASSYYRGSVTGELFF. The chain uses TRBV5-6 and TRBJ2-2; tentatively, D is TRBD2 (5 bases). This CDR3 has 16 amino acids. V was clipped by 5 bases and J by 4 bases, with 18 bases between them. CDR1 SGHDT and CDR2 YYEEEE come from the germline V gene.

The genes are TRBV10-3 and TRBJ1-5; no firm D call. The CDR3 is 14 amino acids. Trimming left V 2 bases short and J 0 bases short, with 5 bases between. Germline-derived CDR1 and CDR2 are ENHRY and SYGVKD. CDR3 region: CAISERNSNQPQHF. CDR3 DNA sequence: TGTGCCATCAGTGAGAGGAATAGCAATCAGCCCCAGCATTTT.

The chain uses TRBV5-1 and TRBJ2-3; the match to TRBD1 covers 8 bases. CDR1 and CDR2 from the germline V gene are SGHRS and YFSETQ. The junction had 7 bases not matched to a gene; V was cut back by 4 bases and J by 3 bases. The CDR3 contains 15 residues. The CDR3 DNA reads TGCGCCAGCAGCAAGATACAGGGGGATACAGATACGCAGTATTTT. It yields the protein CASSKIQGDTDTQYF.

The J gene is TRBJ1-2, the V gene TRBV20-1; a weak D match, TRBD1 (5 bases). The germline gives CDR1 DFQATT, CDR2 SNEGSKA (reference sequence). CDR3 length equals 14 residues. V was pared by 0 bases and J by 7 bases, with 15 bases between. Written as DNA, the CDR3 is TGCAGTGCTAGAGATACGCCAGGGACGGGTGGCTACACCTTC. The encoded protein is CSARDTPGTGGYTF.

The rearrangement links TRBV7-9 to TRBJ2-1, with TRBD2 identical over 11 bases. V dropped 5 bases and J dropped 5; count of bases not matched to a gene: 8. The germline CDR1 and CDR2 sequences are SEHNR and FQNEAQ (reference sequence). This CDR3 comprises 16 residues. DNA of the CDR3: TGTGCCAGCAGCCGCATAGCGGGAGGGCTCGACAATGAGCAGTTCTTC. This encodes CASSRIAGGLDNEQFF.

As to this clonotype: One junction end disagrees with the germline gene, perhaps due to a read error. V is TRBV7-9 and J is TRBJ1-4; D not certain. Germline V gene lookup returns CDR1 SEHNR and CDR2 FQNEAQ (reference sequence). CDR3 length equals 12 residues. CDR3 sequence: CARSWGNEKLFF. The CDR3, as DNA: TGTGCCAGGAGCTGGGGTAATGAAAAACTGTTTTTT. Looking up the rest from reference TRBV7-9 and TRBJ1-4 gives the full variable domain: DTGVSQNPRHKITKRGQNVTFRCDPISEHNRLYWYRQTLGQGPEFLTYFQNEAQLEKSRLLSDRFSAERPKGSFSTLEIQRTEQGDSAMYLCARSWGNEKLFFGSGTQLSVL.

This clonotype showed up just a few times. The rearrangement links TRBV10-3 to TRBJ1-1; 9 positions agree with TRBD1. Losses at the gene ends were 4 bases for V and 5 bases for J; bases not matched to a gene: 8. Germline assignment: CDR1 ENHRY and CDR2 SYGVKD. The CDR3 runs to 15 residues. The CDR3 loop is CAISGDRAVGTEAFF. As DNA, the CDR3 is TGTGCCATCAGTGGGGACAGGGCGGTTGGTACTGAAGCTTTCTTT.

This clonotype was observed a handful of times. This sequence joins TRBV20-1 and TRBJ2-3; no reliable D call. The V end lost 6 bases, the J end lost 4 bases, and 11 bases lay between the germline ends. The CDR3 is 12 amino acids. Germline V gene sequence: CDR1 DFQATT, CDR2 SNEGSKA (reference sequence). CDR3 region: CSAPMTADTQYF. The CDR3 region has the DNA TGCAGTGCGCCAATGACGGCAGATACGCAGTATTTT.

The CDR3 DNA follows: TGCGCCAGCAGTCCTGCGGGGGGTAAAAAAGAGACCCAGTACTTC. This encodes CASSPAGGKKETQYF. The J gene is TRBJ2-5, the V gene TRBV4-1; 8 bases agree with TRBD2. CDR3 length: 15 amino acids. V trimming: 6 bases; J trimming: 3 bases; junction bases outside the gene matches: 9. CDR1 and CDR2 (germline): MGHRA, YSYEKL.

This chain connects TRBV6-4 to TRBJ2-2; TRBD2 agrees at 11 bases. Germline CDR1 reads MRHNA; CDR2 reads SNTAGT. The J segment lost 1 base and the V segment lost 9 bases, leaving 7 bases of the junction unmatched. The CDR3 runs to 16 residues. The CDR3 DNA reads TGTGCCAGACACTGTCTAGCGGGAGGGAACACCGGGGAGCTGTTTTTT. It translates to CARHCLAGGNTGELFF.

This clonotype has only a few counts. CDR3 loop: CASSGTTTYTQYF. CDR3 DNA: TGTGCCAGCAGCGGGACAACAACTTATACGCAGTATTTT. This sequence joins TRBV5-6 and TRBJ2-3; D is perhaps TRBD1 (6 bases). The V and J ends lost 4 bases and 7 bases respectively, with 13 bases between them. The CDR3 contains 13 residues. CDR1 is SGHDT, CDR2 YYEEEE, per germline.

This chain uses TRBV29-1 with TRBJ2-5, with 11 bases fitting TRBD2. The CDR3 contains 22 residues. The V and J ends lost 4 bases and 1 base, in that order; junction bases with no gene match: 26. Germline V gene data show CDR1 as SQVTM and CDR2 as ANQGSEA. The CDR3 spells CSVGAPSGTGLPSGRTQETQYF. For the CDR3, the DNA is TGCAGCGTTGGGGCTCCTTCCGGGACAGGGCTCCCTAGCGGGAGGACCCAAGAGACCCAGTACTTC.

The genes are TRBV30 and TRBJ1-1; D is possibly TRBD1 (5 bases). This CDR3 comprises 13 residues. V lost 8 bases to trimming and J lost 0 bases, with 13 bases between them. Germline V lookup: CDR1 GTSNPN, CDR2 SVGIG (reference sequence). CDR3 DNA: TGTGCCAGACGACAGCTAATGAACACTGAAGCTTTCTTT. Its translation: CARRQLMNTEAFF.